Listed below are T cell receptor beta chains from one sample, sequenced in a study of response to subunit inactivated influenza vaccine. One entry per CDR3 protein results from TCRdb running MiXCR on the RT-PCR reads. The table has 300,000 to 350,000 distinct CDR3 sequences, 21% seen once. Sequenced here: PBMCs from blood, sampled about 20 months after vaccination. The receptors shown here come from a man aged 45 to 70 who received an inactivated influenza vaccine. CDR3s include the opening cysteine and the closing phenylalanine or tryptophan. Fields, in order: V gene, clone size, D gene, J gene, CDR3 protein, CDR3 DNA. A D gene is named only where the DNA matches it firmly. Clone size appears in some rows only: once, few, many, or a class for an expanded clone.

TRBV12-3/TRBV12-4	few	.	TRBJ2-1	CASSFLPQYNEQFF	TGTGCCAGCAGTTTTCTTCCACAGTACAATGAGCAGTTCTTC
TRBV7-6	.	TRBD1	TRBJ2-5	CASSLGTGSLETQYF	TGTGCCAGCAGCTTGGGGACAGGGTCTTTAGAGACCCAGTACTTC
TRBV7-9	.	.	TRBJ2-7	CASSSEIGEQYF	TGTGCCAGCAGCTCTGAAATAGGGGAGCAGTACTTC
TRBV14	.	.	TRBJ2-7	CASSQAHGVSEQQF	TGTGCCAGCAGCCAAGCTCATGGTGTAAGCGAGCAGCAATTC
TRBV10-2	.	.	TRBJ2-7	CASGRDIIYEQYF	TGCGCCAGCGGGAGGGACATAATTTACGAGCAGTACTTC
TRBV7-6	once	TRBD1	TRBJ2-3	CASSSGRGLADTQYF	TGTGCCAGCAGCTCCGGCAGGGGGCTCGCAGATACGCAGTATTTT
TRBV7-9	few	.	TRBJ2-2	CASSSGIGELFF	TGTGCCAGCAGCAGTGGCATCGGGGAGCTGTTTTTT
TRBV5-1	few	TRBD1	TRBJ1-3	CASSSRSRDSSGNTIYF	TGCGCCAGCAGTTCGAGATCCCGGGACAGCTCTGGAAACACCATATATTTT
TRBV20-1	.	.	TRBJ2-2	CSARVIGWDTGELFF	TGCAGTGCTAGAGTCATTGGGTGGGACACCGGGGAGCTGTTTTTT
TRBV20-1	.	TRBD2	TRBJ2-1	CSAATSGRINEQFF	TGCAGTGCTGCCACTAGCGGGAGGATCAATGAGCAGTTCTTC
TRBV6-1	.	.	TRBJ1-1	CASYLLPTEAFF	TGTGCCAGCTACCTGCTTCCCACTGAAGCTTTCTTT
TRBV5-1	.	TRBD2	TRBJ2-1	CASSSTSGSPRGYEQFF	TGCGCCAGCAGCTCGACTAGCGGGAGTCCCCGAGGCTATGAGCAGTTCTTC
TRBV4-2	.	.	TRBJ2-5	CASSQRLSYQETQYF	TGTGCCAGCAGCCAACGACTGTCGTACCAAGAGACCCAGTACTTC
TRBV27	.	TRBD1	TRBJ1-1	CASSLRGVVRGLFINTEAFF	TGTGCCAGCAGTTTAAGAGGCGTGGTCAGGGGGTTGTTTATTAACACTGAAGCTTTCTTT
TRBV15	few	.	TRBJ2-3	CATSRGNTDTQYF	TGTGCCACCAGCAGGGGAAACACAGATACGCAGTATTTT
TRBV19	.	TRBD1	TRBJ1-2	CASSPWTGVDYGYTF	TGTGCCAGTAGTCCTTGGACAGGGGTGGACTATGGCTACACCTTC
TRBV4-1	few	TRBD2	TRBJ2-1	CASSTSGSYNEQFF	TGCGCCAGCAGCACTAGCGGGAGCTACAATGAGCAGTTCTTC
TRBV6-1	.	TRBD1	TRBJ1-1	CASRDTGDGTEAFF	TGTGCCAGTAGAGATACAGGGGACGGCACTGAAGCTTTCTTT
TRBV2	.	.	TRBJ2-1	CASSGTAYNEQFF	TGTGCCAGCAGTGGGACAGCCTACAATGAGCAGTTCTTC
TRBV4-1	.	.	TRBJ2-5	CASSQAESETQYF	TGCGCCAGCAGCCAAGCGGAATCAGAGACCCAGTACTTC
TRBV4-2	.	.	TRBJ1-5	CASSQAGTGAQNQPQHF	TGTGCCAGCAGCCAAGCAGGAACGGGAGCTCAAAATCAGCCCCAGCATTTT
TRBV27	few	.	TRBJ1-1	CASSHGGDTEAFF	TGTGCCAGCAGTCACGGTGGGGACACTGAAGCTTTCTTT
TRBV29-1	.	TRBD2	TRBJ2-3	CSGGVLAAKDTQYF	TGCAGCGGCGGGGTCCTAGCGGCAAAAGATACGCAGTATTTT
TRBV12-3/TRBV12-4	few	.	TRBJ1-6	CASSLDSYSPLHF	TGTGCCAGCAGTTTAGACAGTTATTCACCCCTCCACTTT
TRBV27	.	.	TRBJ2-1	CASTFSRGTVSYNEQFF	TGTGCCAGCACCTTCTCACGGGGGACAGTCTCCTACAATGAGCAGTTCTTC
TRBV7-2	.	.	TRBJ2-1	CASSLALHGNEQFF	TGTGCCAGCAGCTTAGCCCTCCATGGGAATGAGCAGTTCTTC
TRBV10-3	.	.	TRBJ2-5	CAISESVLGETQYF	TGTGCCATCAGTGAGTCTGTCCTCGGGGAGACCCAGTACTTC
TRBV28	.	TRBD1	TRBJ2-7	CASRSGGQGYEQYF	TGTGCCAGCAGATCCGGGGGACAGGGTTACGAGCAGTACTTC
TRBV20-1	.	TRBD1	TRBJ2-2	CSAEDSQGDGELFF	TGCAGTGCCGAAGACTCTCAGGGGGACGGGGAGCTGTTTTTT
TRBV10-3	.	TRBD2	TRBJ2-1	CAISETSSGHDEQFF	TGTGCCATCAGTGAGACGTCTAGCGGCCACGATGAGCAGTTCTTC
TRBV15	.	TRBD2	TRBJ2-3	CATSSPGTSGSPDTQYF	TGTGCCACCAGCAGCCCCGGGACTAGCGGGTCCCCAGATACGCAGTATTTT
TRBV7-3	.	.	TRBJ2-1	CASSILSSPYNEQFF	TGTGCCAGCAGCATCCTAAGTTCCCCCTACAATGAGCAGTTCTTC
TRBV5-6	.	.	TRBJ1-5	CASTLAGSKPQHF	TGTGCCAGCACCCTGGCGGGGTCGAAGCCCCAGCATTTT
TRBV12-3/TRBV12-4	.	.	TRBJ1-5	CASSLGADQPQHF	TGTGCCAGCAGTTTAGGGGCAGATCAGCCCCAGCATTTT
TRBV7-2	few	.	TRBJ2-7	CASSLAGGAYEQYF	TGTGCCAGCAGCTTAGCGGGCGGAGCCTACGAGCAGTACTTC
TRBV2	.	.	TRBJ1-1	CASSGQRYTEAFF	TGTGCCAGCAGCGGACAGAGGTACACTGAAGCTTTCTTT
TRBV29-1	few	.	TRBJ2-5	CSVARQQEGTQYF	TGCAGCGTTGCGCGGCAGCAAGAGGGGACCCAGTACTTC
TRBV5-1	.	TRBD1	TRBJ2-2	CASRLTGINTGELFF	TGCGCCAGCAGGCTGACAGGGATAAACACCGGGGAGCTGTTTTTT
TRBV13	.	.	TRBJ2-3	CASGGDQSSTDTQYF	TGTGCCAGCGGCGGGGATCAATCTAGCACAGATACGCAGTATTTT
TRBV25-1	many	.	TRBJ1-2	CASSEVSDYGYTF	TGTGCCAGCAGTGAAGTATCGGACTATGGCTACACCTTC
TRBV6-1	.	TRBD1	TRBJ1-2	CASTRKGTGEASGYTF	TGTGCCAGCACCAGAAAAGGGACAGGAGAAGCGTCTGGCTACACCTTC
TRBV6-1	.	.	TRBJ1-2	CASIPTAGSANYGYTF	TGTGCCAGCATTCCGACAGCTGGATCAGCTAACTATGGCTACACCTTC
TRBV5-6	few	TRBD1	TRBJ2-4	CASSADRGRDIQYF	TGTGCCAGCAGCGCGGACAGGGGGCGGGACATTCAGTACTTC
TRBV28	many	.	TRBJ2-7	CASSFRTYEQYF	TGTGCCAGCAGTTTCAGGACGTACGAGCAGTACTTC
TRBV20-1	few	.	TRBJ1-1	CSARIGTRKSEAFF	TGCAGTGCTAGGATAGGGACAAGAAAGTCTGAAGCTTTCTTT
TRBV4-2	.	.	TRBJ2-5	CASSQEPGMEETQYF	TGTGCCAGCAGCCAAGAGCCAGGGATGGAAGAGACCCAGTACTTC
TRBV29-1	.	.	TRBJ1-1	CSVVIHANTEAFF	TGCAGCGTTGTGATACACGCGAACACTGAAGCTTTCTTT
TRBV7-2	few	.	TRBJ1-3	CASSARRIGEVGNTIYF	TGTGCCAGCAGCGCCCGTCGGATAGGAGAGGTTGGAAACACCATATATTTT
TRBV5-5	few	TRBD2	TRBJ2-3	CASSLAVAGGPGEDTQYF	TGTGCCAGCAGCTTGGCGGTAGCGGGAGGGCCGGGTGAAGATACGCAGTATTTT
TRBV9	.	.	TRBJ1-6	CASSVGEVRSYNSPLHF	TGTGCCAGCAGCGTAGGGGAGGTGCGATCCTATAATTCACCCCTCCACTTT
TRBV6-2/TRBV6-3	few	.	TRBJ1-1	CASSYGPGLGTEAFF	TGTGCCAGCAGTTACGGTCCGGGCTTAGGGACTGAAGCTTTCTTT
TRBV4-3	.	.	TRBJ1-1	CASSQDGRTEAFF	TGCGCCAGCAGCCAAGATGGGCGTACTGAAGCTTTCTTT
TRBV25-1	few	TRBD1	TRBJ1-2	CASSGLSGQLANYGYTF	TGTGCCAGCAGCGGACTATCGGGACAGTTAGCTAACTATGGCTACACCTTC
TRBV28	.	TRBD1	TRBJ1-2	CASSRTGGGYGGYTF	TGTGCCAGCAGTCGGACAGGAGGGGGCTATGGGGGCTACACCTTC
TRBV3-1	.	.	TRBJ1-4	CASSQRDGVGKLFF	TGTGCCAGCAGCCAAAGAGACGGGGTGGGAAAACTGTTTTTT
TRBV20-1	few	.	TRBJ1-2	CSARDPTGYYGYTF	TGCAGTGCTAGAGATCCGACGGGATATTATGGCTACACCTTC
TRBV6-1	few	.	TRBJ1-4	CASTNTGQNEKLFF	TGTGCCAGCACTAATACCGGACAGAATGAAAAACTGTTTTTT
TRBV14	.	.	TRBJ2-3	CASSQEFLASDTQYF	TGTGCCAGCAGCCAAGAATTTCTGGCCAGCGATACGCAGTATTTT